Below, 11 T cell receptor beta chains from the same sample are listed, as sequenced in a study of T cell responses to AZD1222 COVID-19 vaccine. Sequencing was performed with immunoSEQ multiplex PCR; in TCRdb, only in-frame clones are kept and a portion is missing. The repertoire holds roughly 180,000 clones, with around 90% as singletons. Sequencing used peripheral blood, obtained 28 days after the second AZD1222 dose. The receptors stem from an adult who received the AZD1222 COVID-19 vaccine.

J is TRBJ2-7 and V is TRBV7-2, with 9 bases fitting TRBD2. The CDR3 is made up of 15 amino acids. Germline CDR1 is SGHTA and CDR2 is FQGNSA. The junction had 6 bases not matched to a gene; V was cut back by 2 bases and J by 4 bases. In DNA form, the CDR3 reads TGTGCCAGCAGCTTAAGCCTAGCGGGACCTTACGAGCAGTACTTC. Its translation: CASSLSLAGPYEQYF.

This clone was counted a single time. This rearrangement joins TRBV29-1 to TRBJ1-2; D gene ambiguous. This CDR3 region has 11 residues. The V gene's germline CDR1 is SQVTM and CDR2 ANQGSEA. Trimming took off 6 bases at V and 4 bases at J, with 9 bases between the two ends. CDR3 coding DNA: TGCAGCGTCGGAGACACCTATGGCTACACCTTC. Protein sequence: CSVGDTYGYTF.

The V call is TRBV6-5, the J call TRBJ1-1, with D maybe TRBD1 (5 bases). The ends were cut back, 6 bases at V and 0 bases at J, with 14 bases in the middle. The germline V gene encodes CDR1 MNHEY and CDR2 SVGAGI. CDR3 size: 15 residues. In DNA, the CDR3 is TGTGCCAGCAGACTACCTGGGACGGTGAACACTGAAGCTTTCTTT. This sequence encodes CASRLPGTVNTEAFF.

The V call is TRBV30, the J call TRBJ1-1; 8 bases agree with TRBD1. V was pared by 2 bases and J by 11 bases, with 4 bases of the junction left unmatched. From germline, CDR1 is GTSNPN and CDR2 SVGIG (reference sequence). This CDR3 contains 11 residues. CDR3 sequence (DNA): TGTGCCTGGAGTCTGACAGGGGTGGCTTTCTTT. This sequence encodes CAWSLTGVAFF.

The chain recombines TRBV25-1 with TRBJ1-4; unclear D gene. V was cut by 7 bases and J by 5 bases, with 11 bases left in between. The CDR3 is made up of 13 amino acids. Germline CDR1 and CDR2: MGHDK and SYGVNS. For the CDR3, the DNA is TGTGCCAGCACAAGGTCTGTGAATGAAAAACTGTTTTTT. Its translation is CASTRSVNEKLFF. Full variable domain (outside the CDR3, taken from reference TRBV25-1 and TRBJ1-4): EADIYQTPRYLVIGTGKKITLECSQTMGHDKMYWYQQDPGMELHLIHYSYGVNSTEKGDLSSESTVSRIRTEHFPLTLESARPSHTSQYLCASTRSVNEKLFFGSGTQLSVL.

This clone was found a few times. This chain uses TRBV11-3 with TRBJ1-1; D is unresolved. This CDR3 spans 13 amino acids. Per the germline V gene, CDR1 is SGHNT and CDR2 is YENEEA. V lost 1 base and J 0 bases, leaving 3 bases between the germline ends. CDR3 amino acids: CASSLGLNTEAFF. DNA for the CDR3: TGTGCCAGCAGCTTAGGACTGAACACTGAAGCTTTCTTT.

V and J are TRBV14 and TRBJ1-1; maybe TRBD1 (5 bases). This CDR3 has 16 amino acids. V was pared by 0 bases and J by 4 bases, with 15 bases between. CDR1 SGHDN and CDR2 FVKESK come from the germline V gene. The CDR3 DNA follows: TGTGCCAGCAGCCAAGAATTTGGGGTCACAGGCACTGAAGCTTTCTTT. Its protein product is CASSQEFGVTGTEAFF.

The chain couples TRBV7-2 to TRBJ1-4; perhaps TRBD1 as D (5 bases). This CDR3 spans 12 amino acids. Germline V gene sequence: CDR1 SGHTA, CDR2 FQGNSA. Trimming took 1 base from V and 10 from J, leaving 7 bases between them. The CDR3 coding sequence is TGTGCCAGCAGCTTAGATGGGGGAAAACTGTTTTTT. This codes for CASSLDGGKLFF. The entire variable domain, with the rest obtained from reference TRBV7-2 and TRBJ1-4, is as follows: GAGVSQSPSNKVTEKGKDVELRCDPISGHTALYWYRQSLGQGLEFLIYFQGNSAPDKSGLPSDRFSAERTGGSVSTLTIQRTQQEDSAVYLCASSLDGGKLFFGSGTQLSVL.

The chain links TRBV7-9 to TRBJ2-2; D call uncertain. The CDR3 spans 12 residues. CDR1 and CDR2 from the germline V gene are SEHNR and FQNEAQ (reference sequence). Trimming pared 7 bases from V and 6 bases from J, leaving 9 bases between. The CDR3 region has the DNA TGTGCCAGCACACCCAGTGCCGGGGAGCTGTTTTTT. Protein product: CASTPSAGELFF. Full variable domain (rest looked up from reference TRBV7-9 and TRBJ2-2): DTGVSQNPRHKITKRGQNVTFRCDPISEHNRLYWYRQTLGQGPEFLTYFQNEAQLEKSRLLSDRFSAERPKGSFSTLEIQRTEQGDSAMYLCASTPSAGELFFGEGSRLTVL.

V is TRBV27 and J is TRBJ1-2, with TRBD1 matching 9 bases. Germline CDR1 MNHEY, CDR2 SMNVEV (reference sequence). This CDR3 has 15 residues. V was pared by 5 bases and J by 6 bases, with 10 bases of the junction left unmatched. CDR3 coding DNA: TGTGCCAGCAGTGCCTGGACAGGGGACTCGAATGGCTACACCTTC. Its protein is CASSAWTGDSNGYTF.

The chain recombines TRBV6-5 with TRBJ2-7, with a weak D call TRBD2 (7 bases). The CDR3 has 15 residues. The V end lost 0 bases, the J end lost 2 bases, and 11 bases lay between the germline ends. CDR1 is MNHEY and CDR2 is SVGAGI in the germline V gene. The CDR3 region is CASSYSREGAYEQYF. In DNA, the CDR3 is TGTGCCAGCAGTTACTCGAGGGAGGGGGCCTACGAGCAGTACTTC.